The 32 T cell receptor beta chains below were found in one sample sequenced in a study of T cells after yellow fever vaccination. TCRdb used MiXCR to reprocess the 5' RACE reads, holding one entry per CDR3 protein. The table includes hundreds of thousands of distinct CDR3 sequences, approximately 13% detected once. The specimen was PBMCs, collected on the day of the yellow fever booster vaccination. The receptors derive from a man aged 25-45 years who received the YFV17D yellow fever vaccine.

This clonotype was counted only a few times. This rearrangement joins TRBV25-1 to TRBJ2-7, with no clear D. The germline V gene encodes CDR1 MGHDK and CDR2 SYGVNS. This CDR3 has 10 residues. Trimming removed 3 bases at V and 6 bases at J, with 3 bases between. The CDR3 nucleotides are TGTGCCAGCAGTGAGGTCGAGCAGTACTTC. Translated, it gives CASSEVEQYF.

The chain is built from TRBV15 and TRBJ2-7; TRBD1 or TRBD2 may be the D gene (5 bases each). The ends were cut back, 5 bases at V and 3 bases at J, with 17 bases in the middle. CDR3 size: 15 residues. Germline-derived CDR1 and CDR2 are LNHNV and YYDKDF (reference sequence). CDR3 sequence (DNA): TGTGCCACCAGCCGGGGCCCCGAGGGCCTCTACGAGCAGTACTTC. Encoded protein: CATSRGPEGLYEQYF.

The table lists this clonotype with a few counts. The chain has TRBV20-1 and TRBJ2-1; 10 bases are shared with TRBD2. Germline V gene sequence: CDR1 DFQATT, CDR2 SNEGSKA (reference sequence). Trimming cost V 3 bases and J 8 bases; bases outside gene matches: 13. The CDR3 spans 16 residues. CDR3 sequence (DNA): TGCAGTGCTAGGGTCCTAACTAGCGGGACTCCTCATGAGCAGTTCTTC. It translates to CSARVLTSGTPHEQFF.

The J gene is TRBJ2-1, the V gene TRBV15; either TRBD1 or TRBD2 may supply D (5 bases each). This CDR3 is 15 amino acids long. Trimming stripped 5 bases from V and 13 bases from J, with 24 bases between. The germline V gene encodes CDR1 LNHNV and CDR2 YYDKDF (reference sequence). The CDR3 loop is CATSGPVKGEGEQFF. CDR3 DNA sequence: TGTGCCACCAGCGGACCTGTCAAGGGAGAAGGGGAACAGTTCTTC.

The chain employs TRBV20-1 and TRBJ2-1; unclear D gene. Trimming pared 1 base from V and 5 bases from J, leaving 6 bases between. This CDR3 is 12 amino acids long. The germline gives CDR1 DFQATT, CDR2 SNEGSKA (reference sequence). Here the CDR3 reads CSARAVNNEQFF. The CDR3 DNA reads as TGCAGTGCTAGAGCTGTTAACAATGAGCAGTTCTTC.

This clonotype was observed a handful of times. The chain recombines TRBV6-5 with TRBJ2-4, with TRBD1 identical over 8 bases. With V trimmed by 4 bases and J by 2 bases, 10 bases remained unmatched. CDR3 size: 17 residues. In germline, CDR1 is MNHEY, CDR2 SVGAGI. DNA of the CDR3: TGTGCCAGCAGTTCCCTCGCGGCAGGGGGCCCCAAAAACATTCAGTACTTC. Its translation: CASSSLAAGGPKNIQYF.

The table lists this clonotype with a few counts. The gene calls are TRBV24-1 and TRBJ2-1, with 8 positions matching TRBD2. CDR1 KGHDR and CDR2 SFDVKD come from the germline V gene. V gave up 4 bases and J gave up 2 bases; unmatched junction bases: 6. The CDR3 covers 16 residues. This CDR3 reads CATSDGKRGPYNEQFF. CDR3 sequence (DNA): TGTGCCACCAGTGACGGTAAGCGGGGGCCCTACAATGAGCAGTTCTTC.

This CDR3 reads CASSAPPGRSTEAFF. The CDR3 DNA reads as TGTGCCAGCAGTGCCCCTCCGGGCCGGAGCACTGAAGCTTTCTTT. The chain links TRBV9 to TRBJ1-1; D unresolved. Germline assignment: CDR1 SGDLS and CDR2 YYNGEE. This CDR3 contains 15 residues. V was clipped by 5 bases and J by 4 bases, with 18 bases between them. Using reference TRBV9 and TRBJ1-1 for the parts outside the CDR3, the full variable domain is DSGVTQTPKHLITATGQRVTLRCSPRSGDLSVYWYQQSLDQGLQFLIQYYNGEERAKGNILERFSAQQFPDLHSELNLSSLELGDSALYFCASSAPPGRSTEAFFGQGTRLTVV.

The genes are TRBV5-1 and TRBJ2-5; D is perhaps TRBD2 (6 bases). CDR1 is SGHRS, CDR2 YFSETQ, per germline. The ends were cut back, 1 base at V and 5 bases at J, with 12 bases in the middle. The CDR3 runs 14 residues. Written as DNA, the CDR3 is TGCGCCAGCAGCTTGTCCGGAGGGTGGGAGACCCAGTACTTC. Protein sequence: CASSLSGGWETQYF.

This chain links TRBV7-2 with TRBJ2-2; D is possibly TRBD1 or TRBD2 (5 bases each). V gave up 1 base and J gave up 4 bases, with 10 bases separating them. From germline, CDR1 is SGHTA and CDR2 FQGNSA. The CDR3 is 15 amino acids. CDR3 amino acids: CASSLVIGGTGELFF. Here the CDR3 DNA reads TGTGCCAGCAGCTTAGTGATTGGGGGCACCGGGGAGCTGTTTTTT.

The rearrangement links TRBV9 to TRBJ2-7, with D uncertain. Trimming removed 0 bases at V and 6 bases at J, with 7 bases between. The CDR3 covers 12 residues. Germline V gene data show CDR1 as SGDLS and CDR2 as YYNGEE. The DNA for the CDR3 is TGTGCCAGCAGCGTAGGGAAGGGCGAGCAGTACTTC. Its translation: CASSVGKGEQYF.

This clonotype occurred a few times. The chain is built from TRBV3-1 and TRBJ2-3; 9 bases line up with TRBD2. Looked up from germline, CDR1 is LGHDT and CDR2 is YNNKEL (reference sequence). The CDR3 sequence is 14 residues long. V was pared by 2 bases and J by 3 bases, with 0 bases of the junction left unmatched. CDR3: CASSQLAGTDTQYF. Written as DNA, the CDR3 is TGTGCCAGCAGCCAACTAGCGGGAACAGATACGCAGTATTTT.

V is TRBV11-2 and J is TRBJ2-7; no clear D. Trimming stripped 1 base from V and 6 bases from J, with 16 bases between. CDR1 and CDR2 (germline): SGHAT, FQNNGV. The CDR3 spans 15 residues. In nucleotides, the CDR3 is TGTGCCAGCAGCTTAGGAGTAACAGCTCGCTTCGAGCAGTACTTC. Residues: CASSLGVTARFEQYF.

This clonotype was counted a few times. The CDR3: CASSPRLAASYEQYF. DNA of the CDR3: TGTGCCAGCAGTCCCAGACTAGCGGCGAGCTACGAGCAGTACTTC. This chain links TRBV27 with TRBJ2-7; 9 bases match TRBD2. Germline assignment: CDR1 MNHEY and CDR2 SMNVEV (reference sequence). The CDR3 loop spans 15 amino acids. V shed 5 bases and J 3 bases; nucleotides not matched to a gene: 8.

This clonotype was counted only a few times. This chain connects TRBV7-2 to TRBJ2-3, with TRBD2 identical over 7 bases. Per the germline V gene, CDR1 is SGHTA and CDR2 is FQGNSA. After removal of 3 bases from V and 4 bases from J, the junction contained 1 base not matched to a gene. There are 13 residues in the CDR3. The CDR3 region is CASSFTSADTQYF. The CDR3 DNA reads TGTGCCAGCAGCTTTACTAGCGCAGATACGCAGTATTTT.

The V gene is TRBV5-1, the J gene TRBJ2-7; D tentatively fits TRBD1 or TRBD2 (5 bases each). From germline, CDR1 is SGHRS and CDR2 YFSETQ. The CDR3 sequence is 17 residues long. Trimming left V 2 bases short and J 0 bases short, with 18 bases between. DNA of the CDR3: TGCGCCAGCAGCTTATCTAACGGGGCTCCAAGCTCCTACGAGCAGTACTTC. Amino acid sequence: CASSLSNGAPSSYEQYF.

There are a few counts of this clonotype. The V call is TRBV7-8, the J call TRBJ2-5, with D unclear. CDR3 size: 14 residues. Germline V CDR1 and CDR2: SGHVS, FQNEAQ. V lost 3 bases, J lost 7 bases, and 15 bases lay in between. CDR3 loop: CASSLDAAALTQYF. The CDR3 DNA sequence: TGTGCCAGCAGCTTGGACGCTGCGGCATTGACCCAGTACTTC.

The chain joins TRBV5-1 to TRBJ1-1, with D hard to call. This CDR3 region has 13 residues. Per germline, CDR1 SGHRS and CDR2 YFSETQ. V was pared by 0 bases and J by 5 bases, with 8 bases between. As DNA, the CDR3 is TGCGCCAGCAGCTTGGAGGGATTTACTGAAGCTTTCTTT. It encodes CASSLEGFTEAFF.

The chain recombines TRBV5-1 with TRBJ2-3; TRBD2 agrees at 7 bases. The CDR3 consists of 15 residues. CDR1 SGHRS and CDR2 YFSETQ come from the germline V gene. With 1 base clipped from V and 4 bases from J, the junction kept 6 bases outside the gene matches. CDR3 in amino acids: CASSLNFGRPDTQYF. The CDR3 region has the DNA TGCGCCAGCAGCTTGAACTTCGGGAGGCCAGATACGCAGTATTTT.

This clonotype has just a few counts. CDR3 DNA: TGTGCCATCCGAGGGACACCTACCTACGAGCAGTACTTC. As protein: CAIRGTPTYEQYF. The chain uses TRBV10-3 and TRBJ2-7; a possible D gene is TRBD1 (6 bases). Germline V gene sequence: CDR1 ENHRY, CDR2 SYGVKD. The length of the CDR3 is 13 residues. V was pared by 8 bases and J by 2 bases, with 13 bases between.

V and J are TRBV24-1 and TRBJ2-3; TRBD2 matches 14 bases. The CDR3 is made up of 21 amino acids. Trimming cost V 3 bases and J 0 bases; bases outside gene matches: 13. Germline-derived CDR1 and CDR2 are KGHDR and SFDVKD. The CDR3 DNA reads as TGTGCCACCAGTGATCTTCGGACTAGCGGGAGGAGCGACGTTAGCACAGATACGCAGTATTTT. Amino acid sequence: CATSDLRTSGRSDVSTDTQYF.

This clonotype was detected many times. The CDR3 loop is CASSFGDRGLAEAFF. In DNA form, the CDR3 reads TGTGCCAGCAGCTTTGGGGACAGGGGGCTGGCTGAAGCTTTCTTT. This chain connects TRBV11-1 to TRBJ1-1; 12 bases are shared with TRBD1. After removal of 3 bases from V and 6 bases from J, the junction contained 5 bases not matched to a gene. The CDR3 is made up of 15 amino acids. Per the germline V gene, CDR1 is SGHAT and CDR2 is FQDESV (reference sequence).

This clonotype was seen repeatedly, ten times or more. V gene TRBV20-1 combines with J gene TRBJ2-7; 10 bases line up with TRBD2. CDR3 size: 15 residues. Germline V CDR1 and CDR2: DFQATT, SNEGSKA (reference sequence). J was trimmed by 1 base and V by 2 bases; bases with no gene match: 5. The CDR3 reads CSARSRTSGSYEQYF. The CDR3 coding sequence is TGCAGTGCTAGATCTAGGACTAGCGGATCCTACGAGCAGTACTTC.

V usage is TRBV5-1 and J usage is TRBJ2-3; 11 bases agree with TRBD1. V was clipped by 5 bases and J by 3 bases; unmatched bases: 11. The length of the CDR3 is 17 residues. Germline V CDR1 and CDR2: SGHRS, YFSETQ. For the CDR3, the DNA is TGCGCCAGCAGTCAAACCCCGGACAGGGGGCGGACAGATACGCAGTATTTT. Encoded protein: CASSQTPDRGRTDTQYF.

V usage is TRBV9 and J usage is TRBJ2-2; 8 bases are shared with TRBD2. The V and J ends lost 0 bases and 6 bases, in that order; junction bases with no gene match: 13. The CDR3 runs to 18 residues. The germline V gene has CDR1 SGDLS and CDR2 YYNGEE. The CDR3 sequence is CASSVATGAGVGSGELFF. The CDR3 nucleotides read TGTGCCAGCAGCGTAGCTACTGGAGCGGGAGTGGGATCCGGGGAGCTGTTTTTT.

This clonotype was observed at least ten times. This chain links TRBV20-1 with TRBJ1-1; the D is unclear. This CDR3 comprises 12 residues. V was cut by 1 base and J by 5 bases, with 8 bases left in between. Per germline, CDR1 DFQATT and CDR2 SNEGSKA (reference sequence). CDR3 loop: CSARVGVTEAFF. The CDR3 DNA reads TGCAGTGCTAGAGTCGGTGTTACTGAAGCTTTCTTT.

This clonotype was seen a handful of times. The V gene is TRBV3-1, the J gene TRBJ2-3; 14 positions agree with TRBD2. Per the germline V gene, CDR1 is LGHDT and CDR2 is YNNKEL (reference sequence). The trim removed 1 base at V and 4 bases at J, leaving 4 bases unmatched. The CDR3 runs to 17 residues. For the CDR3, the DNA is TGTGCCAGCAGCCAAGCCCGGGGACTAGCGGGAGCAGATACGCAGTATTTT. It translates to CASSQARGLAGADTQYF.

This clonotype appeared a few times. V and J are TRBV14 and TRBJ2-3; D not resolved. Between the trimmed V and J ends, which lost 4 bases and 7 bases, there was a span of 12 bases. CDR1 is SGHDN, CDR2 FVKESK, per germline. The CDR3 extends over 13 amino acids. CDR3: CASSLGRHHTQYF. The CDR3 DNA sequence: TGTGCCAGCAGCCTCGGGCGACACCATACGCAGTATTTT.

V is TRBV29-1 and J is TRBJ2-1; 12 bases match TRBD2. This CDR3 spans 15 amino acids. V lost 5 bases to trimming and J lost 2 bases; unmatched junction nucleotides: 4. Germline CDR1 reads SQVTM; CDR2 reads ANQGSEA. In DNA, the CDR3 is TGCAGCGTTCCGACTAGCGGGGGCACCTACAATGAGCAGTTCTTC. It is translated as CSVPTSGGTYNEQFF.

Points on this clonotype: The missing conserved phenylalanine or tryptophan at the end of this CDR3 makes a read error likely. This CDR3 reads CAMQGAEDQPQHY. CDR3 DNA sequence: TGTGCCATGCAGGGGGCGGAAGATCAGCCCCAGCATTAT. The chain has TRBV10-3 and TRBJ1-5, with 8 bases fitting TRBD1. The CDR3 spans 13 residues. J lost 5 bases, V lost 9 bases, and 6 bases had no gene match. Germline values: CDR1 ENHRY, CDR2 SYGVKD.

V gene TRBV4-3 combines with J gene TRBJ1-1; the D is unclear. Trimming stripped 0 bases from V and 10 bases from J, with 12 bases between. CDR3 length: 13 residues. Looked up from germline, CDR1 is LGHNA and CDR2 is YSLEER. The CDR3 bases are TGCGCCAGCAGCCAAGATCTTGGCAACCGAGCTTTCTTT. This translates into CASSQDLGNRAFF.

There are a few counts of this clonotype. The chain links TRBV7-3 to TRBJ2-5, with 8 bases that match TRBD2. CDR3 length: 15 amino acids. The V segment lost 8 bases and the J segment 4 bases; nucleotides outside the gene matches: 12. CDR1 and CDR2 (germline): SGHTA, FQGTGA. This CDR3 is CASSNRGGAIETQYF. In DNA, the CDR3 is TGTGCCAGCTCCAACCGGGGGGGCGCGATAGAGACCCAGTACTTC.